This T cell receptor (beta chain) came from a study of cytomegalovirus exposure and HLA in healthy donors. This CDR3 has 12 amino acids. The V gene lost 4 bases and the J gene lost 0 bases, with 6 bases spanning the gap. Germline V gene sequence: CDR1 GTSNPN, CDR2 SVGIG (reference sequence). The PCR ran on 60 Vbeta and 13 Jbeta primers. Assay: immunoSEQ multiplex PCR; the TCRdb copy retains only in-frame clones and omits some. The profile shows about 40,000 clones, roughly half of them singletons. General observations from the study: Later analysis identified a missense DCLRE1C variant that was linked to TCR beta V- and J-gene trimming. Further analysis was carried out later, and it showed several of the most significant clusters appearing linked to common viral pathogens. Using the classifier, cytomegalovirus status was reportedly diagnosed with high specificity and sensitivity.

The table lists this clone with a few counts. The antigen remains unidentified. The V and J genes are TRBV30 and TRBJ1-1; D not certain. Source material: PBMCs. The receptor was isolated from a human donor in good health. CDR3 nucleotides: TGTGCCTGGATATTAATGAACACTGAAGCTTTCTTT. Residues: CAWILMNTEAFF.